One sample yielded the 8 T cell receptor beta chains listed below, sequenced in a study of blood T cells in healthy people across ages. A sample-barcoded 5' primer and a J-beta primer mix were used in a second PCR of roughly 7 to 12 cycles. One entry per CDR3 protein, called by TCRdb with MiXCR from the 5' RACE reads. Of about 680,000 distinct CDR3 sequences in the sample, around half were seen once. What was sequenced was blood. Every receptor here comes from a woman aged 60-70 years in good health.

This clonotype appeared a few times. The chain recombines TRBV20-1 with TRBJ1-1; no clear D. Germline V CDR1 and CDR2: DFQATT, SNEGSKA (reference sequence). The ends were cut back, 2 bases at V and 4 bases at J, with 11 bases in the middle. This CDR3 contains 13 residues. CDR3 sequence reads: CSARSTRATEAFF. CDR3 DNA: TGCAGTGCTAGAAGTACACGGGCCACTGAAGCTTTCTTT.

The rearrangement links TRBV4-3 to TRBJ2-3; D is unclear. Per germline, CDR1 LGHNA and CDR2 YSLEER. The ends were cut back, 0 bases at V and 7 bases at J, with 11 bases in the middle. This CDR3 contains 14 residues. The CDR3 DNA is TGCGCCAGCAGCCAAGATCTAGGCGAGTATACGCAGTATTTT. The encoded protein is CASSQDLGEYTQYF.

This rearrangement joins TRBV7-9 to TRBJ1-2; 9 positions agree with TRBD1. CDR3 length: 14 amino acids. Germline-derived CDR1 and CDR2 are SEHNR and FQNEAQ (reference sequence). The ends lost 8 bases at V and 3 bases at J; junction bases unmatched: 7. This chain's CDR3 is CASGPRDRDYGYTF. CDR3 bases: TGTGCCAGCGGGCCTAGGGACAGGGACTATGGCTACACCTTC.

The chain's CDR3 is CASSRSQTTDTQYF. CDR3 DNA sequence: TGTGCCAGCTCTAGGAGCCAGACCACAGATACGCAGTATTTT. The rearrangement uses TRBV7-9 and TRBJ2-3; D ambiguous. Trimming took 8 bases from V and 2 from J, leaving 14 bases between them. Germline V gives CDR1 SEHNR, CDR2 FQNEAQ (reference sequence). The CDR3 covers 14 residues. Complete variable domain (other parts from reference TRBV7-9 and TRBJ2-3): DTGVSQNPRHKITKRGQNVTFRCDPISEHNRLYWYRQTLGQGPEFLTYFQNEAQLEKSRLLSDRFSAERPKGSFSTLEIQRTEQGDSAMYLCASSRSQTTDTQYFGPGTRLTVL.

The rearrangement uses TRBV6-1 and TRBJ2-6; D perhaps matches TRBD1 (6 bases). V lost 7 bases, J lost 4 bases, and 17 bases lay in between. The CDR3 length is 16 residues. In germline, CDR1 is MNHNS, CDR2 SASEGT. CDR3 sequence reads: CASMHLQGSGANVLTF. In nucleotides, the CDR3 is TGTGCCAGCATGCATTTACAGGGTTCAGGGGCCAACGTCCTGACTTTC.

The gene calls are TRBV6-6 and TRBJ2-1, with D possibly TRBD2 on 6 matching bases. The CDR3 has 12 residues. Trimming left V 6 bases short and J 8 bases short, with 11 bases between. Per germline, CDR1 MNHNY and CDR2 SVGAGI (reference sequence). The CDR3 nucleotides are TGTGCCAGCAGCCGACTAGTGCATGAGCAGTTCTTC. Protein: CASSRLVHEQFF.

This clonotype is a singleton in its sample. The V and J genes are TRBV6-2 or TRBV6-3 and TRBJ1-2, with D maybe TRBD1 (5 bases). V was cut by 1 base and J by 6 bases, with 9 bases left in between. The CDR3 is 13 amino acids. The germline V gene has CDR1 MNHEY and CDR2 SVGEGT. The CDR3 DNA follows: TGTGCCAGCAGTTACTTCGAAGGGGATGGCTACACCTTC. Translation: CASSYFEGDGYTF.

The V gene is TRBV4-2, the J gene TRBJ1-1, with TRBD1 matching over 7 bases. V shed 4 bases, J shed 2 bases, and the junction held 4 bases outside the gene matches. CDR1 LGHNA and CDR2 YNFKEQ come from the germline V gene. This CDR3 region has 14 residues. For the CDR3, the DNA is TGTGCCAGCAGCCCCGACAGGGCCAACACTGAAGCTTTCTTT. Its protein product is CASSPDRANTEAFF.